This T cell receptor beta chain was sequenced during a study of monozygotic twins with inflammatory bowel disease. Study-wide findings and caveats: No difference in repertoire similarity was seen between concordant and discordant twins, possibly because power was limited. Patients received differing immunosuppressive treatments, which may have added variability to their repertoires. Among IBD patients, fewer clonotypes were shared with others than among healthy twins, especially with disease activity.

Template-switch reactions added UMIs with a 6-nucleotide sample barcode. TCRdb re-called the 5' RACE reads and catalogs CDR3 proteins one per entry, DNA excluded. The sample totals some 440,000 distinct CDR3 sequences. In regard to this clonotype: Antigen: not known.

The germline CDR1 and CDR2 sequences are LGHDT and YNNKEL (reference sequence). This CDR3 spans 13 amino acids. The receptor was isolated from a human donor with ulcerative colitis or Crohn's disease, or a healthy co-twin of an affected twin (not recorded which). The chain links TRBV3-1 to TRBJ1-1; TCRdb lists TRBD1, though no DNA is available to test this call. Sequenced input: blood. The CDR3 protein is CASSPQGVAEAFF.